The 20 T cell receptor beta chains reported below all come from one sample, sequenced in a study of metastatic and nonmetastatic thyroid tumors. Thyroid surgery took place with no prior treatment in any patient. TCRdb re-called the PCR reads with MiXCR. The sample holds approximately 31,000 clones, around 30% seen once. Sequencing was performed on blood. The receptor set was obtained from a female donor with papillary thyroid cancer or a benign thyroid nodule (not recorded which). Some clones in this sample may be carry-over from other donors' samples.

This clone has a count of ten or more. The V gene is TRBV12-3 or TRBV12-4, the J gene TRBJ1-5; unclear D gene. The V end lost 0 bases, the J end lost 6 bases, and 0 bases lay between the germline ends. The CDR3 is 11 residues long. The CDR3 coding sequence is TGTGCCAGCAGTTTAGCTCAGCCCCAGCATTTT. This gives the protein CASSLAQPQHF.

The table lists this clone with many counts. The V gene is TRBV18, the J gene TRBJ2-5; TRBD1 agrees at 9 bases. Trimming took 9 bases from V and 5 from J; bases not matched to a gene: 10. Germline V gives CDR1 KGHSH, CDR2 LQKENI. The CDR3 totals 14 residues. CDR3 amino acids: CASSHRGRGETQYF. CDR3 in DNA: TGTGCCAGTTCCCACAGGGGGCGCGGGGAGACCCAGTACTTC.

In this sample, this clone turned up many times. This chain connects TRBV4-1 to TRBJ2-7; 10 nucleotides align to TRBD1. Per the germline V gene, CDR1 is MGHRA and CDR2 is YSYEKL. The J segment lost 6 bases and the V segment lost 5 bases, leaving 7 bases of the junction unmatched. This CDR3 spans 14 amino acids. In nucleotides, the CDR3 is TGCGCCAGCAGCTTCCGGGACAGGGGCGCCGAGCAGTACTTC. It yields the protein CASSFRDRGAEQYF.

In this sample, this clone is medium-sized. The chain links TRBV30 to TRBJ1-2; 7 nucleotides agree with TRBD1. The V gene end was trimmed by 8 bases and the J gene end by 8 bases; junction bases not matched to a gene: 11. This CDR3 has 12 residues. Germline V gives CDR1 GTSNPN, CDR2 SVGIG (reference sequence). The CDR3: CAVDRVVGGYTF. CDR3 nucleotide sequence: TGTGCCGTCGACAGGGTGGTAGGAGGCTACACCTTC.

The chain joins TRBV20-1 to TRBJ2-2; 16 positions match TRBD2. Germline CDR1 reads DFQATT; CDR2 reads SNEGSKA (reference sequence). CDR3 length: 19 amino acids. The CDR3 is CSQGTSGRAGFLLTGELFF. Here the CDR3 DNA reads TGCAGCCAAGGGACTAGCGGGAGGGCCGGTTTTTTGTTGACCGGGGAGCTGTTTTTT.

In this sample, this clone turned up many times. The DNA for the CDR3 is TGTGCCAGCAGTGACAGGGATGAAGAGACCCAGTACTTC. Translated: CASSDRDEETQYF. The chain carries TRBV6-1 and TRBJ2-5, with a weak D call TRBD1 (5 bases). CDR3 size: 13 residues. Trimming removed 3 bases at V and 3 bases at J, with 8 bases between. CDR1 is MNHNS and CDR2 is SASEGT in the germline V gene.

This clone was observed a handful of times. The rearrangement uses TRBV12-3 or TRBV12-4 and TRBJ1-2, with 7 nucleotides matching TRBD1. J gave up 10 bases and V 2 bases, and 10 bases lay outside the gene matches. There are 14 residues in the CDR3. CDR3 in DNA: TGTGCCAGCAGTTTATTCACAGGGGAAAGACACTACACCTTC. Amino acids: CASSLFTGERHYTF.

A single count supports this clone. This chain uses TRBV11-2 with TRBJ2-7; tentative D call: TRBD2 (5 bases). This CDR3 has 15 residues. Germline lookup yields CDR1 SGHAT and CDR2 FQNNGV. V was cut by 4 bases and J by 5 bases, with 18 bases left in between. The CDR3 sequence is CASSSRGTILNEQYF. For the CDR3, the DNA is TGTGCCAGCAGCTCACGGGGTACTATCTTAAACGAGCAGTACTTC.

This clone was seen ten or more times. The chain uses TRBV7-3 and TRBJ2-3; possible D gene TRBD2, 5 bases. CDR3 length: 15 amino acids. Germline loops: CDR1 SGHTA, CDR2 FQGTGA. Trimming removed 5 bases at V and 2 bases at J, with 14 bases between. This chain's CDR3 is CASSRRGPNTDTQYF. CDR3 coding DNA: TGTGCCAGCAGCCGCAGAGGGCCCAACACAGATACGCAGTATTTT.

For this clone: A read error may produce the germline difference seen at one junction end. This chain links TRBV24-1 with TRBJ2-2; 9 nucleotides line up with TRBD2. This CDR3 is built from 14 residues. Germline CDR1 KGHDR, CDR2 SFDVKD. In DNA form, the CDR3 reads TGTACCACCAGTGTTGAGCGGGAGGCCGGGGAGCTGTTTTTT. Translated, it gives CTTSVEREAGELFF.

The table lists this clone with many counts. J is TRBJ1-4 and V is TRBV7-2; the D gene is possibly TRBD1 (5 bases). The V end lost 5 bases, the J end lost 8 bases, and 15 bases lay between the germline ends. The CDR3 is 14 residues long. Germline V gene data show CDR1 as SGHTA and CDR2 as FQGNSA. CDR3 nucleotides: TGTGCCAGCAGCCCCGGGGGGGTACGGGAAAAACTGTTTTTT. Residues: CASSPGGVREKLFF.

The CDR3 protein is CASTDSAYEQYF. In DNA form, the CDR3 reads TGTGCCAGCACTGACAGTGCCTACGAGCAGTACTTC. The chain employs TRBV11-2 and TRBJ2-7; a weak D match, TRBD1 (5 bases). Germline loops: CDR1 SGHAT, CDR2 FQNNGV. The CDR3 has 12 residues. V gave up 7 bases and J gave up 2 bases, with 9 bases separating them.

Ten or more counts support this clone. The CDR3 region has the DNA TGTGCCAGCAGCTTGGACAGGGAGGACACTGAAGCTTTCTTT. Protein product: CASSLDREDTEAFF. This chain connects TRBV5-8 to TRBJ1-1; D perhaps matches TRBD1 (6 bases). Germline CDR1 SGHTS, CDR2 YDEGEE. This CDR3 has 14 amino acids. The V and J ends lost 0 bases and 3 bases respectively, with 9 bases between them.

This clone was counted many times. The CDR3 spells CASSARDRGPWGTEAFF. CDR3 coding DNA: TGTGCCAGCAGCGCCCGGGACAGGGGCCCTTGGGGGACTGAAGCTTTCTTT. This sequence joins TRBV5-6 and TRBJ1-1; TRBD1 aligns across 10 bases. The trim removed 4 bases at V and 5 bases at J, leaving 14 bases unmatched. Germline assignment: CDR1 SGHDT and CDR2 YYEEEE. CDR3 length: 17 residues.

The chain recombines TRBV2 with TRBJ2-7; perhaps TRBD1 as D (6 bases). Germline V gives CDR1 SNHLY, CDR2 FYNNEI. The CDR3 runs 15 residues. The germline V and J ends were trimmed by 2 bases and 4 bases, with 15 bases remaining between them. In DNA form, the CDR3 reads TGTGCCAGCAGTGAATCCCTTGGGACACCTTACGAGCAGTACGTC. Translating it yields CASSESLGTPYEQYV.

V gene TRBV28 combines with J gene TRBJ1-3, with 7 bases aligning to TRBD1. This CDR3 contains 18 residues. From germline, CDR1 is MDHEN and CDR2 SYDVKM. Losses at the gene ends were 2 bases for V and 0 bases for J; bases not matched to a gene: 10. For the CDR3, the DNA is TGTGCCAGCAGTTTACACGCCGGGACAGTGAACTCTGGAAACACCATATATTTT. It yields the protein CASSLHAGTVNSGNTIYF.

The chain carries TRBV24-1 and TRBJ1-2; 10 bases are shared with TRBD1. J gave up 4 bases and V 4 bases, and 11 bases lay outside the gene matches. This CDR3 region has 17 residues. Germline values: CDR1 KGHDR, CDR2 SFDVKD. Here the CDR3 reads CATSDPNPGQGSYGYTF. In DNA form, the CDR3 reads TGTGCCACCAGTGACCCTAATCCGGGACAGGGGTCCTATGGCTACACCTTC.

The rearrangement links TRBV11-2 to TRBJ2-3; 10 bases align to TRBD2. CDR3 length: 16 amino acids. V lost 3 bases, J lost 1 base, and 4 bases stayed unmatched. From germline, CDR1 is SGHAT and CDR2 FQNNGV. The CDR3 loop is CASSFGTSERTDTQYF. The DNA for the CDR3 is TGTGCCAGCAGCTTCGGGACTAGCGAACGCACAGATACGCAGTATTTT.

This clone was counted many times. Other DNA sequences within the sample encode an identical CDR3. V gene TRBV3-1 combines with J gene TRBJ2-3, with D possibly being TRBD1 or TRBD2 (5 bases each). CDR3 length equals 14 residues. V lost 6 bases to trimming and J lost 4 bases, with 14 bases between them. Germline V gene lookup returns CDR1 LGHDT and CDR2 YNNKEL (reference sequence). CDR3 sequence reads: CASRGTPGADTQYF. Here the CDR3 DNA reads TGTGCCAGCAGGGGGACGCCTGGAGCAGATACGCAGTATTTT.

This rearrangement joins TRBV15 to TRBJ2-2; the D gene could be TRBD1 or TRBD2 (5 bases each). CDR1 LNHNV and CDR2 YYDKDF come from the germline V gene (reference sequence). V was cut by 0 bases and J by 5 bases, with 7 bases left in between. The CDR3 extends over 14 amino acids. The CDR3: CATSRDRETGELFF. The CDR3 DNA is TGTGCCACCAGCAGAGACAGGGAGACCGGGGAGCTGTTTTTT.